This entry describes one T cell receptor (beta chain). The antigen remains undetermined. The entry originates in a study of cytomegalovirus exposure and HLA in healthy donors. Primers for the PCR totalled 60 Vbeta and 13 Jbeta. TCRdb keeps only in-frame clones here, not all; method: immunoSEQ multiplex PCR. This repertoire shows 130,000 or so clones, approximately 81% found once; its top ten account for approximately 2.2%. The study, taken as a whole, reports: According to reports, the classifier identified cytomegalovirus status with high specificity and sensitivity. In a later analysis, V- and J-gene trimming of beta chains associated with a DCLRE1C missense variant, replicated independently. The study recorded about 160 TCR beta chains that were cytomegalovirus-associated.

Germline lookup yields CDR1 LNHDA and CDR2 SQIVND (reference sequence). The CDR3 contains 14 residues. The trim removed 6 bases at V and 4 bases at J, leaving 7 bases unmatched. Sequencing was carried out using PBMCs. This TCR derives from a woman aged 40 to 55 in good health and CMV-seronegative. The chain has TRBV19 and TRBJ2-3; 7 positions agree with TRBD2. CDR3 bases: TGTGCCAGTAGCGGACTAGTAGGGTCAGATACGCAGTATTTT. As protein: CASSGLVGSDTQYF.